The T cell receptor beta chain under discussion was sequenced for a study of blood T cells in healthy people across ages. With respect to this clonotype: Given a much more abundant clone one base away, this may be a read error.

Each donor gave ten milliliters of peripheral blood. Primers used in a second PCR of roughly 7 to 12 cycles were a sample-barcoded 5' primer and a J-beta primer mix. TCRdb recomputed calls from the 5' RACE reads with MiXCR, one row per CDR3 protein. The sample has 550,000 to 650,000 distinct CDR3 sequences, about 30% seen once; the top ten hold roughly 14%. The CDR3 is made up of 12 amino acids. The V gene lost 2 bases and the J gene lost 11 bases, with 15 bases spanning the gap. The germline V gene encodes CDR1 GTSNPN and CDR2 SVGIG (reference sequence). V and J are TRBV30 and TRBJ2-5, with unresolved D. The sequenced sample consisted of blood. The TCR was taken from a woman of 80 years or more in good health. CDR3 nucleotides: TGTGCCTGGAGTCCCTCTGTCAATGAGCAGTACTTC. This translates into CAWSPSVNEQYF.